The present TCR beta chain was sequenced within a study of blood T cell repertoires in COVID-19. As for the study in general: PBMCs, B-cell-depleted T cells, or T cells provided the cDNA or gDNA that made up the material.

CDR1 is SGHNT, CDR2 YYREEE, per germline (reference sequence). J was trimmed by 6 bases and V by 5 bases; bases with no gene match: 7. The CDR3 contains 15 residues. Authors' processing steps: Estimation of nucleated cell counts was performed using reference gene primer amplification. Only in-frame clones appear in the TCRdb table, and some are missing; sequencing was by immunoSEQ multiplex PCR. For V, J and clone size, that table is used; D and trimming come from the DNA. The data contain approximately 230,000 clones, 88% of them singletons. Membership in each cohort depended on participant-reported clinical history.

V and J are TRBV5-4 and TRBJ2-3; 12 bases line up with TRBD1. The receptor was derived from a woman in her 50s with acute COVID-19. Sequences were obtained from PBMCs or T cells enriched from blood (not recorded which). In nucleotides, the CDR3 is TGTGCCAGCAGGTCCGGGACAGGGGGCTTCGATACGCAGTATTTT. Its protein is CASRSGTGGFDTQYF.